This TCR beta chain was retrieved from a study of cytomegalovirus exposure and HLA in healthy donors. Concerning this clone: What it binds is unknown.

Vbeta (60) and Jbeta (13) primers were used in the PCR. Authors' analysis steps: The count from a later analysis was some 76 million unique TCR beta chains, 9.5 million to 13 million of them shared. Here immunoSEQ multiplex PCR was the method, and the copy in TCRdb shows in-frame clones only, minus some. V, J and clone size are those of that table, while D and trimming were read from the DNA. Altogether 150,000 to 200,000 clones are present, over 70% being singletons, with the ten largest covering roughly 9%. There are 18 residues in the CDR3. General observations from the study: Most TCR beta V segments were productive about 87% or about 30% of the time in an earlier analysis.

The chain employs TRBV21-1 and TRBJ1-6; TRBD1, as called in the table, went unchecked against the DNA. TRBV21-1 is deemed a pseudogene. The clonotype comes from a man younger than 35 in good health and CMV-seropositive. Sequenced: PBMCs. The CDR3 DNA reads as TGTGCCAGCAGAATTCAGGGACAGGGTTTACCGGGAAGATCACCCCTCCACTTT. Encoded protein: CASRIQGQGLPGRSPLHF.